This TCR beta chain comes out of a study of STAT3 mutations in large granular lymphocyte leukemia. Overall study results and limits: Every T-LGLL patient had at least one immunodominant TCRbeta clonotype. Some patients had dominant TCR clones larger than their STAT3 mutant burden.

This clone was seen a single time. What it binds is unknown. TCRbeta libraries averaged about 40,773 productive templates per sample. This table comes from immunoSEQ multiplex PCR, and its TCRdb copy is limited to in-frame clones, with some not included. Among 35,000 to 50,000 clones listed, approximately 78% were seen once. Germline V CDR1 and CDR2: MNHNY, SVGAGI (reference sequence). The CDR3 has 13 residues. The V end was cut by 10 bases, the J end by 1 base, with 11 bases between. Input material: PBMCs. This TCR was sampled from a human donor with T large granular lymphocyte leukemia. Some clones in this sample may be carry-over from other donors' samples. V is TRBV6-6 and J is TRBJ1-5; D perhaps matches TRBD1 (6 bases). CDR3 amino acids: CAISGQSNQPQHF. CDR3 nucleotides: TGTGCCATCTCTGGACAGAGCAATCAGCCCCAGCATTTT.